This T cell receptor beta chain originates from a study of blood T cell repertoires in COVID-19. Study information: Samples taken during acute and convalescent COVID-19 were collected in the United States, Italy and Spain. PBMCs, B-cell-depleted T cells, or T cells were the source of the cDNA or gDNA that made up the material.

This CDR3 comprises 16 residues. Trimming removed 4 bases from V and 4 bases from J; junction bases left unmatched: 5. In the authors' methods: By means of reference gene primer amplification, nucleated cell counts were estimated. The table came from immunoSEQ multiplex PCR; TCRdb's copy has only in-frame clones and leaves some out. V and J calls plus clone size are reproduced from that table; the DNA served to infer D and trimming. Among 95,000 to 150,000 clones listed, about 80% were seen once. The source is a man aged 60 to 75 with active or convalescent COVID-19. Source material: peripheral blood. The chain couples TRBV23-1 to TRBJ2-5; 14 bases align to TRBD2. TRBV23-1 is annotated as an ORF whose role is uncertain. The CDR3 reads CASSLGLAGVRETQYF. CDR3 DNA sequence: TGCGCCAGCAGTCTGGGACTAGCGGGAGTTAGAGAGACCCAGTACTTC.